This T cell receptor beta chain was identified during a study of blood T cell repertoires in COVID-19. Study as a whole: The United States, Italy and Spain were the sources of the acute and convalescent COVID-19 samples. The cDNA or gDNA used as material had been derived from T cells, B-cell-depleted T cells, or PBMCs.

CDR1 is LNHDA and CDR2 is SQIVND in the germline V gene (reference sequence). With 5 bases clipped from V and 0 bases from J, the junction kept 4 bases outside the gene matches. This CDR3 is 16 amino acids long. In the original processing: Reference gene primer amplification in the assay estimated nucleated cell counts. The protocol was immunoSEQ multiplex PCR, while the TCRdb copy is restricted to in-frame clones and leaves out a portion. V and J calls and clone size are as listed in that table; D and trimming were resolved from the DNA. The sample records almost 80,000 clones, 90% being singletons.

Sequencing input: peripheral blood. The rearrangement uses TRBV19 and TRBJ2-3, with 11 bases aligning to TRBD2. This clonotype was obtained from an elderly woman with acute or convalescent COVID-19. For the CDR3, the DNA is TGTGCCAGTAGTCGGACTAGCGGGTCAAGCACAGATACGCAGTATTTT. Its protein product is CASSRTSGSSTDTQYF.